The 24 T cell receptor beta chains in this list originate from one sample, sequenced in a study of Tregs in tolerant kidney transplant recipients. Sequencing used immunoSEQ multiplex PCR; TCRdb keeps in-frame clones, though not all of them. This table holds about 44,000 clones, about 95% found once. Their target antigens are unknown. Sequenced input: Tregs from blood cultured with allogeneic cells. The receptors come from a human donor in good health.

The rearrangement links TRBV7-8 to TRBJ1-2, with D possibly TRBD1 on 6 matching bases. The CDR3 totals 15 residues. Germline assignment: CDR1 SGHVS and CDR2 FQNEAQ. Trimming left V 5 bases short and J 0 bases short, with 13 bases between. In nucleotides, the CDR3 is TGTGCCAGCAGCCAAGGACAGCTAACTAACTATGGCTACACCTTC. Its protein is CASSQGQLTNYGYTF.

The J gene is TRBJ2-7, the V gene TRBV25-1, with TRBD1 identical over 9 bases. Germline values: CDR1 MGHDK, CDR2 SYGVNS. The V gene end was trimmed by 5 bases and the J gene end by 4 bases; junction bases not matched to a gene: 9. This CDR3 spans 15 amino acids. CDR3 region: CASSPQDRGVYEQYF. The CDR3 DNA sequence: TGTGCCAGCAGTCCACAGGACAGGGGAGTTTACGAGCAGTACTTC.

The genes are TRBV11-2 and TRBJ2-3; D not resolved. Germline V CDR1 and CDR2: SGHAT, FQNNGV. V gave up 3 bases and J gave up 2 bases, with 21 bases separating them. This CDR3 contains 18 residues. The CDR3 DNA follows: TGTGCCAGCAGCTTCCGATTATCTAGTACTTTCAACACAGATACGCAGTATTTT. This encodes CASSFRLSSTFNTDTQYF.

This sequence joins TRBV18 and TRBJ2-1; 9 bases map to TRBD2. The junction had 12 bases not matched to a gene; V was cut back by 5 bases and J by 4 bases. The CDR3 extends over 17 amino acids. CDR1 is KGHSH and CDR2 is LQKENI in the germline V gene. The DNA of the CDR3 is TGTGCCAGCTCATCCCGGGTAGCGGGAGTAAATTACAATGAGCAGTTCTTC. Amino acid sequence: CASSSRVAGVNYNEQFF.

The V gene is TRBV5-4, the J gene TRBJ2-3; 8 bases match TRBD1. The V segment lost 3 bases and the J segment 1 base; nucleotides outside the gene matches: 7. CDR3 length equals 16 residues. The germline V gene encodes CDR1 SGHNT and CDR2 YYREEE (reference sequence). Here the CDR3 reads CASSSAGGGGTDTQYF. The CDR3 DNA is TGTGCCAGCAGCTCTGCAGGGGGCGGCGGCACAGATACGCAGTATTTT.

The V and J genes are TRBV5-1 and TRBJ1-4; TRBD1 matches 9 bases. Germline CDR1 is SGHRS and CDR2 is YFSETQ. This CDR3 region has 14 residues. V was pared by 5 bases and J by 7 bases, with 6 bases of the junction left unmatched. The chain's CDR3 is CASSRAGQGEKLFF. The CDR3 DNA reads TGCGCCAGCAGTAGGGCGGGACAGGGTGAAAAACTGTTTTTT. Together with reference TRBV5-1 and TRBJ1-4, the CDR3 gives the full variable domain: KAGVTQTPRYLIKTRGQQVTLSCSPISGHRSVSWYQQTPGQGLQFLFEYFSETQRNKGNFPGRFSGRQFSNSRSEMNVSTLELGDSALYLCASSRAGQGEKLFFGSGTQLSVL.

In its sample, this clone was seen once. The CDR3 here is CASSFRQKYTEAFF. CDR3 bases: TGTGCCAGCAGTTTCCGACAGAAATACACTGAAGCTTTCTTT. This chain uses TRBV6-6 with TRBJ1-1; TRBD1 is a possible D gene (5 bases). Per the germline V gene, CDR1 is MNHNY and CDR2 is SVGAGI (reference sequence). Trimming removed 4 bases from V and 3 bases from J, with 12 bases in between. The CDR3 runs to 14 residues.

V is TRBV7-2 and J is TRBJ1-6; D call uncertain. V dropped 0 bases and J dropped 14 bases, with 11 bases sitting between them. The CDR3 length is 13 residues. Germline assignment: CDR1 SGHTA and CDR2 FQGNSA. CDR3 in amino acids: CASSLAAASALHF. DNA of the CDR3: TGTGCCAGCAGCTTAGCGGCCGCATCGGCCCTCCACTTT.

The chain links TRBV5-6 to TRBJ2-7; no reliable D call. Germline lookup yields CDR1 SGHDT and CDR2 YYEEEE. The CDR3 is 12 amino acids. V lost 1 base and J lost 4, with 6 bases in between. Here the CDR3 DNA reads TGTGCCAGCAGCTTGTTTGGGTACGAGCAGTACTTC. Translated: CASSLFGYEQYF.

V is TRBV14 and J is TRBJ2-1; D is perhaps TRBD1 (6 bases). V was clipped by 0 bases and J by 10 bases, with 13 bases between them. Germline values: CDR1 SGHDN, CDR2 FVKESK. The CDR3 is 14 amino acids. The CDR3 nucleotides read TGTGCCAGCAGCCAAGATTACAGGGAACGCGAGCAGTTCTTC. Translation: CASSQDYREREQFF.

The chain has TRBV14 and TRBJ2-7, with a tentative D call TRBD2 (5 bases). This CDR3 comprises 15 residues. Germline V gene sequence: CDR1 SGHDN, CDR2 FVKESK. V lost 7 bases and J lost 2, with 18 bases in between. The chain's CDR3 is CASKVSGGSPYEQYF. CDR3 coding DNA: TGTGCCAGCAAGGTTTCCGGTGGGAGCCCCTACGAGCAGTACTTC.

This rearrangement joins TRBV2 to TRBJ2-7; D is possibly TRBD2 (5 bases). This CDR3 is 11 amino acids long. In germline, CDR1 is SNHLY, CDR2 FYNNEI. The ends were cut back, 7 bases at V and 7 bases at J, with 11 bases in the middle. The CDR3 bases are TGTGCCAGCAAACAGCCGGGAGAGCAGTACTTC. Its protein is CASKQPGEQYF.

V gene TRBV30 combines with J gene TRBJ1-6, with D possibly TRBD1 on 6 matching bases. V gave up 5 bases and J gave up 0 bases, with 8 bases separating them. The germline gives CDR1 GTSNPN, CDR2 SVGIG (reference sequence). The CDR3 runs to 14 residues. The CDR3 sequence: CAWGQSSYNSPLHF. The CDR3 DNA reads as TGTGCCTGGGGACAGAGCTCCTATAATTCACCCCTCCACTTT.

V usage is TRBV14 and J usage is TRBJ2-1; maybe TRBD2 (5 bases). V was trimmed by 2 bases and J by 6 bases, leaving 17 bases between them. The CDR3 extends over 16 amino acids. Per the germline V gene, CDR1 is SGHDN and CDR2 is FVKESK. The CDR3 here is CASSQLGRPGSNEQFF. The CDR3 coding sequence is TGTGCCAGCAGCCAATTAGGCCGACCTGGGAGCAATGAGCAGTTCTTC. The complete variable domain, with remaining parts taken from reference TRBV14 and TRBJ2-1, reads EAGVTQFPSHSVIEKGQTVTLRCDPISGHDNLYWYRRVMGKEIKFLLHFVKESKQDESGMPNNRFLAERTGGTYSTLKVQPAELEDSGVYFCASSQLGRPGSNEQFFGPGTRLTVL.

The V and J genes are TRBV5-1 and TRBJ2-1; 12 bases line up with TRBD2. The CDR3 sequence is 15 residues long. The trim removed 1 base at V and 10 bases at J, leaving 6 bases unmatched. CDR1 is SGHRS, CDR2 YFSETQ, per germline. The chain's CDR3 is CASSLTSGGPQEQFF. CDR3 DNA sequence: TGCGCCAGCAGCTTGACTAGCGGGGGGCCTCAGGAGCAGTTCTTC. The whole variable domain, remainder taken from reference TRBV5-1 and TRBJ2-1, is KAGVTQTPRYLIKTRGQQVTLSCSPISGHRSVSWYQQTPGQGLQFLFEYFSETQRNKGNFPGRFSGRQFSNSRSEMNVSTLELGDSALYLCASSLTSGGPQEQFFGPGTRLTVL.

This chain links TRBV10-1 with TRBJ2-5; D ambiguous. This CDR3 has 13 amino acids. Germline CDR1 WNHNN, CDR2 SYGVQD (reference sequence). Trimming stripped 4 bases from V and 4 bases from J, with 10 bases between. CDR3 bases: TGCGCCAGCAGTGGACCTATTGGAGAGACCCAGTACTTC. This gives the protein CASSGPIGETQYF.

V is TRBV19 and J is TRBJ2-3; a weak D match, TRBD2 (6 bases). The germline V gene has CDR1 LNHDA and CDR2 SQIVND (reference sequence). V lost 0 bases to trimming and J lost 5 bases, with 15 bases between them. The CDR3 sequence is 16 residues long. The CDR3 DNA follows: TGTGCCAGTAGTATAGACCCGCCCTGGGGGGTAGATACGCAGTATTTT. Residues: CASSIDPPWGVDTQYF.

V is TRBV5-4 and J is TRBJ1-2; 10 nucleotides line up with TRBD1. J was trimmed by 7 bases and V by 4 bases; bases with no gene match: 7. Germline CDR1 SGHNT, CDR2 YYREEE (reference sequence). The CDR3 is 14 amino acids. CDR3 loop: CASSIKTGGVGYTF. The CDR3 DNA follows: TGTGCCAGCAGCATAAAGACAGGGGGCGTTGGCTACACCTTC.

CDR3 in amino acids: CASSHPGGYGYTF. The CDR3, as DNA: TGTGCCAGCTCACACCCAGGGGGCTATGGCTACACCTTC. The rearrangement uses TRBV18 and TRBJ1-2, with 7 positions matching TRBD1. This CDR3 spans 13 amino acids. Germline V gene sequence: CDR1 KGHSH, CDR2 LQKENI. After removal of 4 bases from V and 4 bases from J, the junction contained 3 bases not matched to a gene.

The chain couples TRBV2 to TRBJ2-2, with D possibly being TRBD1 (6 bases). The V and J ends lost 9 bases and 2 bases respectively, with 13 bases between them. Germline V gives CDR1 SNHLY, CDR2 FYNNEI. The CDR3 spans 14 residues. CDR3 protein: CARSGTLNTGELFF. CDR3 DNA: TGTGCCAGGTCCGGGACACTTAACACCGGGGAGCTGTTTTTT.

The V call is TRBV2, the J call TRBJ2-7; D not resolved. This CDR3 is 12 amino acids long. Germline V CDR1 and CDR2: SNHLY, FYNNEI. Trimming left V 4 bases short and J 6 bases short, with 10 bases between. The CDR3 is CASSGAWAEQYF. Here the CDR3 DNA reads TGTGCCAGCAGTGGTGCGTGGGCCGAGCAGTACTTC.

The chain couples TRBV5-4 to TRBJ1-6, with D possibly TRBD1 on 6 matching bases. CDR1 SGHNT and CDR2 YYREEE come from the germline V gene (reference sequence). This CDR3 contains 17 residues. V lost 0 bases, J lost 5 bases, and 15 bases lay in between. The CDR3 coding sequence is TGTGCCAGCAGCTTGGGAGTCGGTAGGGGGAATAATTCACCCCTCCACTTT. As protein: CASSLGVGRGNNSPLHF.

This chain joins TRBV29-1 and TRBJ1-2, with unresolved D. V lost 0 bases to trimming and J lost 8 bases, with 19 bases between them. This CDR3 has 15 amino acids. Germline assignment: CDR1 SQVTM and CDR2 ANQGSEA. The CDR3 sequence is CSVEDRGSLLRGYTF. The CDR3 DNA is TGCAGCGTTGAAGATCGTGGCTCTCTATTGAGAGGCTACACCTTC. The full variable domain, its missing parts supplied by reference TRBV29-1 and TRBJ1-2, is SAVISQKPSRDICQRGTSLTIQCQVDSQVTMMFWYRQQPGQSLTLIATANQGSEATYESGFVIDKFPISRPNLTFSTLTVSNMSPEDSSIYLCSVEDRGSLLRGYTFGSGTRLTVV.

V gene TRBV19 combines with J gene TRBJ1-1; a possible D gene is TRBD1 (6 bases). V was pared by 7 bases and J by 1 base, with 16 bases between. CDR1 is LNHDA, CDR2 SQIVND, per germline (reference sequence). The CDR3 has 15 amino acids. CDR3 sequence reads: CASNRPRGTNTEAFF. The DNA for the CDR3 is TGTGCCAGTAACCGACCCAGGGGAACGAACACTGAAGCTTTCTTT.